This T cell receptor beta chain appears in the sequencing data of a study of Tregs in tolerant kidney transplant recipients. The protocol was immunoSEQ multiplex PCR, while the TCRdb copy is restricted to in-frame clones and leaves out a portion. The sample carries more than 95,000 clones, 92% recorded once. Per the germline V gene, CDR1 is SGHTA and CDR2 is FQGTGA. The CDR3 is 13 residues long. Trimming pared 0 bases from V and 8 bases from J, leaving 10 bases between. The rearrangement links TRBV7-3 to TRBJ1-2; the D gene is possibly TRBD1 (5 bases). The sample was CD4+ T cells from blood. This receptor was taken from a human donor in good health. The CDR3 reads CASSLTREGGYTF. In DNA form, the CDR3 reads TGTGCCAGCAGCTTAACTCGAGAGGGGGGCTACACCTTC.